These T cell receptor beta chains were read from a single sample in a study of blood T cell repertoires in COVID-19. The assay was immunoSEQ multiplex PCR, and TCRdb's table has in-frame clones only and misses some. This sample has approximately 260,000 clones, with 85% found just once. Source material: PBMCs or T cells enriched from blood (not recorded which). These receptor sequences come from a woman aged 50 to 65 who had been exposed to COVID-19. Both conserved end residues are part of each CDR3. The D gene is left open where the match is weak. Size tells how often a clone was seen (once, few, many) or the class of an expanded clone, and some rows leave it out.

CASSRTGARGNEQYF	TGTGCCAGCAGCCGGACCGGCGCCAGGGGGAACGAGCAGTACTTC	TRBV4-2	TRBD1	NA	TRBJ2-7
CASRGGLPTDTQYF	TGTGCCAGTCGGGGGGGACTCCCCACAGATACGCAGTATTTT	TRBV7-2	TRBD2	NA	TRBJ2-3
CASSPIDTSGNTIYF	TGTGCCAGCAGTCCTATCGACACCTCTGGAAACACCATATATTTT	TRBV2	NA	few	TRBJ1-3
CASSDPGTGTYEQYF	TGCGCCAGCAGTGATCCCGGGACAGGGACCTACGAGCAGTACTTC	TRBV10-1	TRBD1	NA	TRBJ2-7
CASSPYGITEAFF	TGCGCCAGCAGCCCGTACGGGATTACTGAAGCTTTCTTT	TRBV4-1	NA	NA	TRBJ1-1
CSVEQAGYTEAFF	TGCAGCGTTGAACAGGCGGGGTACACTGAAGCTTTCTTT	TRBV29-1	NA	NA	TRBJ1-1
CASSNHAREGPQYF	TGTGCCAGCAGCAATCATGCCAGGGAAGGACCCCAGTACTTC	TRBV21-1	NA	NA	TRBJ2-7
CASSLISGGEQFF	TGCGCCAGCAGCCTAATCAGCGGGGGAGAGCAGTTCTTC	TRBV4-3	TRBD2	NA	TRBJ2-1
CASSNSGNTIYF	TGTGCCAGCAGCAACAGTGGAAACACCATATATTTT	TRBV3-1/TRBV3-2	NA	NA	TRBJ1-3
CASSEQGLGGYTF	TGTGCCAGCAGTGAACAGGGGCTGGGTGGCTACACCTTC	TRBV2	NA	few	TRBJ1-2
CSVLDRVNTEAFF	TGCAGCGTTCTTGACAGGGTGAACACTGAAGCTTTCTTT	TRBV29-1	TRBD1	NA	TRBJ1-1
CASSQDGPGGFYEQFF	TGCGCCAGCAGCCAAGATGGGCCGGGGGGATTCTATGAGCAGTTCTTC	TRBV4-1	TRBD2	once	TRBJ2-1
CASSPRNGGYNGYTF	TGTGCCAGCAGCCCTCGAAACGGGGGTTATAATGGCTACACCTTC	TRBV11-2	NA	NA	TRBJ1-2
CSASSDRYRDLETQYF	TGCAGTGCTAGTAGTGACAGGTATAGGGATTTAGAGACCCAGTACTTC	TRBV20-1	NA	NA	TRBJ2-5
CASSLRGLISGNTIYF	TGTGCCAGCAGCTTGAGGGGCCTAATTTCTGGAAACACCATATATTTT	TRBV5-6	NA	NA	TRBJ1-3
CASSLETGQMGNTIYF	TGTGCCAGCAGCTTGGAGACAGGGCAGATGGGAAACACCATATATTTT	TRBV5-4	TRBD1	NA	TRBJ1-3
CASNPDRGLNTEAFF	TGTGCCAGTAATCCGGACAGGGGATTAAACACTGAAGCTTTCTTT	TRBV19	TRBD1	NA	TRBJ1-1
CASSLHKTYEQYF	TGTGCCAGCAGTTTACACAAGACCTACGAGCAGTACTTC	TRBV12-3/TRBV12-4	NA	NA	TRBJ2-7
CASSRRQPYNNSPLHF	TGTGCCAGCAGCCGTCGACAGCCTTATAATAATTCACCCCTCCACTTT	TRBV7-2	NA	NA	TRBJ1-6
CSVGAGETQYF	TGCAGCGTTGGAGCAGGGGAGACCCAGTACTTC	TRBV29-1	NA	NA	TRBJ2-5
CASSDPGQGISDTQYF	TGTGCCAGCAGTGATCCGGGACAAGGTATATCGGATACGCAGTATTTT	TRBV6-2/TRBV6-3	NA	NA	TRBJ2-3
CASRSLRPEGVANTGELFF	TGTGCCAGCAGATCCCTTCGTCCTGAGGGCGTCGCGAACACCGGGGAGCTGTTTTTT	TRBV11-2	NA	NA	TRBJ2-2
CSVEPGQVGGGQYF	TGCAGCGTCGAGCCGGGACAGGTTGGTGGGGGGCAGTACTTC	TRBV29-1	TRBD1	few	TRBJ2-7
CASRPSGVGNQPQHF	TGTGCCAGCAGGCCCTCAGGGGTAGGAAATCAGCCCCAGCATTTT	TRBV28	NA	few	TRBJ1-5
CASSQDGGRTNTIYF	TGTGCCAGCAGCCAAGATGGGGGCAGGACTAACACCATATATTTT	TRBV3-1/TRBV3-2	NA	NA	TRBJ1-3
CASSVGTPPGAFF	TGTGCCAGCAGCGTGGGGACTCCTCCCGGAGCTTTCTTT	TRBV9	NA	NA	TRBJ1-1
CAISLYPVTRDEQYF	TGTGCCATCAGTTTATATCCAGTGACAAGAGACGAGCAGTACTTC	TRBV10-3	NA	NA	TRBJ2-7
CATSDSGTGEELFF	TGTGCCACCAGTGATTCGGGGACAGGGGAGGAGCTGTTTTTT	TRBV24-1	TRBD1	many	TRBJ2-2
CASSQPSTVRNTIYF	TGCGCCAGCAGCCAACCCTCGACAGTAAGAAACACCATATATTTT	TRBV4-1	NA	NA	TRBJ1-3
CASSTDRPLYGYTF	TGTGCCAGCAGCACGGACAGGCCCCTTTATGGCTACACCTTC	TRBV7-8	TRBD1	NA	TRBJ1-2
CASSGDRGAGELFF	TGTGCCAGCAGCGGGGACAGGGGCGCTGGGGAGCTGTTTTTT	TRBV2	TRBD1	NA	TRBJ2-2
CASSLIGGRAPNEQYF	TGCGCCAGCAGCCTTATCGGGGGGCGCGCCCCCAACGAGCAGTACTTC	TRBV5-1	NA	NA	TRBJ2-7
CASSYYRGRYGYTF	TGTGCCAGCAGTTACTACAGGGGACGGTATGGCTACACCTTC	TRBV6-2/TRBV6-3	TRBD1	once	TRBJ1-2
CATSRDQSRGNTQYF	TGTGCCACCAGCAGAGATCAGAGTAGAGGGAATACGCAGTATTTT	TRBV15	NA	few	TRBJ2-3
CASSLQGWDSPLHF	TGCGCCAGCAGCTTACAGGGTTGGGATTCACCCCTCCACTTT	TRBV5-1	NA	NA	TRBJ1-6
CASSSFGWDRVTHEQYF	TGTGCCAGCAGCTCTTTCGGATGGGACAGGGTCACCCACGAGCAGTACTTC	TRBV5-6	TRBD1	NA	TRBJ2-7
CASSYRERYEQYF	TGTGCCAGCAGCTACAGGGAACGCTACGAGCAGTACTTC	TRBV5-8	NA	NA	TRBJ2-7
CTSKPGYEAFF	TGTACCAGCAAACCAGGATATGAAGCTTTCTTT	TRBV6-5	NA	NA	TRBJ1-1
CASSDRFVGTGTYNEQFF	TGTGCCAGCAGTGATCGCTTCGTCGGGACAGGGACCTACAATGAGCAGTTCTTC	TRBV2	TRBD1	NA	TRBJ2-1
CASSSLGQGRTEAFF	TGTGCCAGCAGCTCCCTTGGACAGGGGCGCACTGAAGCTTTCTTT	TRBV7-2	TRBD1	NA	TRBJ1-1
CASSFNPTGAGNTIYF	TGTGCCAGCAGCTTTAACCCGACAGGGGCTGGAAACACCATATATTTT	TRBV7-2	TRBD1	NA	TRBJ1-3
CASGLSGGETQYF	TGTGCCAGCGGACTGAGTGGGGGGGAGACCCAGTACTTC	TRBV2	NA	NA	TRBJ2-5
CASSLVGAPNQPQHF	TGTGCCAGCAGTTTAGTAGGGGCGCCTAATCAGCCCCAGCATTTT	TRBV27	NA	NA	TRBJ1-5
CASSPQRGPSYEQYF	TGCGCCAGCAGTCCCCAGCGGGGTCCATCCTACGAGCAGTACTTC	TRBV10-1	TRBD2	few	TRBJ2-7
CASSLTGAGTGELFF	TGTGCCAGCAGCCTGACAGGGGCGGGCACCGGGGAGCTGTTTTTT	TRBV14	TRBD1	NA	TRBJ2-2
CASSPDRIEGYTF	TGTGCCAGCAGCCCGGACAGGATCGAGGGCTACACCTTC	TRBV7-2	TRBD1	few	TRBJ1-2